These 9 T cell receptor beta chains were sequenced from one sample in a study of blood T cell repertoires in COVID-19 (dated by TCRdb to about 2020). The library was prepared using the immunoSEQ multiplex PCR assay. The table was pulled from immuneACCESS by TCRdb, which kept in-frame rearrangements only. Such tables lose some clones; where checked, under half of the loss comes from unresolved V genes, and the rest has no known cause. This sample has roughly 500,000 clones in its table, and 70% to 90% of those were observed once. The top ten clones comprise approximately 2.9% of the sample. Sequencing used peripheral blood. The receptors originated from a human donor in a cohort sampled during active COVID-19.

The chain uses TRBV12-3 or TRBV12-4 and TRBJ1-2; maybe TRBD1 (5 bases). V lost 2 bases and J lost 8, with 12 bases in between. This CDR3 comprises 13 residues. The CDR3, as DNA: TGTGCCAGCAGTTTATCAGGGTTCAAGGGCTACACCTTC. Translated, it gives CASSLSGFKGYTF.

This chain connects TRBV2 to TRBJ2-3, with D unclear. The CDR3 spans 15 residues. The V gene's germline CDR1 is SNHLY and CDR2 FYNNEI. Trimming shortened V by 5 bases and J by 0 bases, and 12 bases separated the two germline ends. The chain's CDR3 is CASSPVGRSTDTQYF. The CDR3 DNA sequence: TGTGCCAGCAGTCCCGTGGGCAGGAGCACAGATACGCAGTATTTT.

The chain is built from TRBV23-1 and TRBJ2-7; TRBD2 is a possible D gene (6 bases). TRBV23-1 is identified as an open reading frame with a role that is uncertain. This CDR3 has 17 residues. Trimming left V 6 bases short and J 5 bases short, with 26 bases between. CDR3 sequence: CASSGLNGLPFVNEQYF. The DNA for the CDR3 is TGCGCCAGCAGCGGACTAAACGGACTGCCCTTTGTCAACGAGCAGTACTTC.

The chain joins TRBV2 to TRBJ1-6; D unclear. CDR1 and CDR2 from the germline V gene are SNHLY and FYNNEI. V lost 10 bases and J 3 bases, leaving 13 bases between the germline ends. This CDR3 contains 14 residues. The DNA for the CDR3 is TGTGCCACAGCTAAAAACAGCTATAATTCACCCCTCCACTTT. Encoded protein: CATAKNSYNSPLHF.

This chain uses TRBV5-4 with TRBJ1-4, with 7 bases identical to TRBD1. Germline lookup yields CDR1 SGHNT and CDR2 YYREEE (reference sequence). Germline trimming cut 2 bases from V and 8 bases from J; bases unmatched to any gene: 9. This CDR3 region has 15 residues. The CDR3 coding sequence is TGTGCCAGCAGCTTAGGTCACAGGGGAGAGGAAAAACTGTTTTTT. This translates into CASSLGHRGEEKLFF.

The V gene is TRBV19, the J gene TRBJ1-1; maybe TRBD1 (5 bases). The CDR3 runs 14 residues. V gave up 7 bases and J gave up 5 bases, with 17 bases separating them. Germline-derived CDR1 and CDR2 are LNHDA and SQIVND (reference sequence). This CDR3 is CASTVGRVGTEAFF. Here the CDR3 DNA reads TGTGCCAGTACGGTCGGCAGGGTGGGAACTGAAGCTTTCTTT. Looking up the rest from reference TRBV19 and TRBJ1-1 gives the full variable domain: DGGITQSPKYLFRKEGQNVTLSCEQNLNHDAMYWYRQDPGQGLRLIYYSQIVNDFQKGDIAEGYSVSREKKESFPLTVTSAQKNPTAFYLCASTVGRVGTEAFFGQGTRLTVV.

This chain uses TRBV7-3 with TRBJ1-1; perhaps TRBD1 as D (6 bases). Trimming cost V 1 base and J 5 bases, with 11 bases left between them. The CDR3 sequence is 14 residues long. From germline, CDR1 is SGHTA and CDR2 FQGTGA. The CDR3 DNA follows: TGTGCCAGCAGCTTAAATGGGCAGGGGACTGAAGCTTTCTTT. Translating gives CASSLNGQGTEAFF.

The chain uses TRBV19 and TRBJ1-1, with D unresolved. The V end was cut by 7 bases, the J end by 5 bases, with 20 bases between. This CDR3 has 15 amino acids. Germline CDR1 and CDR2: LNHDA and SQIVND (reference sequence). The CDR3: CASTFVKDGGTEAFF. The CDR3 DNA reads as TGTGCCAGTACCTTCGTGAAAGACGGAGGAACTGAAGCTTTCTTT.

The rearrangement uses TRBV28 and TRBJ2-7; D possibly corresponds to TRBD1 (5 bases). Looked up from germline, CDR1 is MDHEN and CDR2 is SYDVKM. Trimming left V 10 bases short and J 0 bases short, with 22 bases between. The CDR3 contains 16 residues. The CDR3 protein is CATSRQGALASYEQYF. CDR3 DNA: TGTGCCACCTCTAGGCAAGGGGCCCTCGCCTCCTACGAGCAGTACTTC. Using reference TRBV28 and TRBJ2-7 for the parts outside the CDR3, the full variable domain is DVKVTQSSRYLVKRTGEKVFLECVQDMDHENMFWYRQDPGLGLRLIYFSYDVKMKEKGDIPEGYSVSREKKERFSLILESASTNQTSMYLCATSRQGALASYEQYFGPGTRLTVT.